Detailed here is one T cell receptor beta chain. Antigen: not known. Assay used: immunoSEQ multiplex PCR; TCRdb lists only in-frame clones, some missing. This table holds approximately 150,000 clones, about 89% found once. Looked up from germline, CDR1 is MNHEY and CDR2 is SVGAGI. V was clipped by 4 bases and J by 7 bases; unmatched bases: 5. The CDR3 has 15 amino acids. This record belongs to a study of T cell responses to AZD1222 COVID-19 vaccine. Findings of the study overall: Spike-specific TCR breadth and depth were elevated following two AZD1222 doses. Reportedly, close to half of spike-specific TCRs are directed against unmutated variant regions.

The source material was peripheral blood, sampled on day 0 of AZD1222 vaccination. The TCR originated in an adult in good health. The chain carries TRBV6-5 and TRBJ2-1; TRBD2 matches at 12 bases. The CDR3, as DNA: TGTGCCAGCAGTTTCCTAGCGGGGGGGCTGAATGAGCAGTTCTTC. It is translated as CASSFLAGGLNEQFF.